These T cell receptor beta chains were read from a single sample in a study of cytomegalovirus exposure and HLA in healthy donors. Produced via immunoSEQ multiplex PCR; TCRdb's table is partial and in-frame only. This sample has about 110,000 clones, with 65% to 75% found just once. Sequencing was performed on PBMCs. Source of these receptors: a man aged 35-49 years in good health and CMV-seropositive. The CDR3 runs from the conserved cysteine through the conserved F or W. The order of the fields is V gene, D gene, J gene, clone size, CDR3 length, CDR3 DNA, CDR3 protein. The D gene is left open where the match is weak. Size values are once, few and many counts, or a class for expanded clones, and some rows have none.

v_call: TRBV4-2
d_call: -
j_call: TRBJ2-2
clone_size: -
cdr3_length: 16
cdr3_nt: TGTGCCAGCAGCCAAGCAGCGGGCCTTAGCAGCGGGGAGCTGTTTTTT
cdr3_aa: CASSQAAGLSSGELFF

v_call: TRBV2
d_call: TRBD1
j_call: TRBJ1-1
clone_size: -
cdr3_length: 15
cdr3_nt: TGTGCCAGCAGGGGACAGGTTGCTATGAACACTGAAGCTTTCTTT
cdr3_aa: CASRGQVAMNTEAFF

v_call: TRBV6-5
d_call: -
j_call: TRBJ2-3
clone_size: -
cdr3_length: 14
cdr3_nt: TGTGCCAGCAGCTTATCGATGCGGGGAGATACGCAGTATTTT
cdr3_aa: CASSLSMRGDTQYF

v_call: TRBV6-5
d_call: -
j_call: TRBJ2-1
clone_size: -
cdr3_length: 15
cdr3_nt: TGTGCCAGCAGTTACAGGGGACTGACGAACGATGAGCAGTTCTTC
cdr3_aa: CASSYRGLTNDEQFF

v_call: TRBV6-6
d_call: -
j_call: TRBJ1-2
clone_size: -
cdr3_length: 13
cdr3_nt: TGTGCCAGCAGTTACACAGGAAACTATGGCTACACCTTC
cdr3_aa: CASSYTGNYGYTF

v_call: TRBV5-1
d_call: -
j_call: TRBJ1-4
clone_size: once
cdr3_length: 17
cdr3_nt: TGCGCCAGCAGCTTGGGATCCAGGGGTCCAACTAATGAAAAACTGTTTTTT
cdr3_aa: CASSLGSRGPTNEKLFF

v_call: TRBV7-2
d_call: -
j_call: TRBJ2-1
clone_size: -
cdr3_length: 14
cdr3_nt: TGTGCCAGCAGCCCCATGGGACTTTTCAATGAGCAGTTCTTC
cdr3_aa: CASSPMGLFNEQFF

v_call: TRBV7-9
d_call: -
j_call: TRBJ2-7
clone_size: -
cdr3_length: 15
cdr3_nt: TGTGCCAGCAGCTATCTCGGGGGATTGGGTAGCGAGCAGTACTTC
cdr3_aa: CASSYLGGLGSEQYF

v_call: TRBV15
d_call: -
j_call: TRBJ1-1
clone_size: -
cdr3_length: 13
cdr3_nt: TGTGCCACCAGCAGAGATCGGGAGGCTGAAGCTTTCTTT
cdr3_aa: CATSRDREAEAFF

v_call: TRBV27
d_call: TRBD2
j_call: TRBJ2-3
clone_size: once
cdr3_length: 14
cdr3_nt: TGTGCCAGCAGAAACCTAGCGGGAGTAGATACGCAGTATTTT
cdr3_aa: CASRNLAGVDTQYF

v_call: TRBV6-4
d_call: -
j_call: TRBJ2-3
clone_size: -
cdr3_length: 15
cdr3_nt: -
cdr3_aa: CASVFWQRNTDTQYF

v_call: TRBV5-4
d_call: TRBD2
j_call: TRBJ2-5
clone_size: -
cdr3_length: 15
cdr3_nt: TGTGCCAGCAGCTTGACTAGCGGGAAGTTGGAGACCCAGTACTTC
cdr3_aa: CASSLTSGKLETQYF

v_call: TRBV5-8
d_call: -
j_call: TRBJ1-6
clone_size: -
cdr3_length: 14
cdr3_nt: TGTGCCAGTGTAGGAGGCGGGAATAATTCACCCCTCCACTTT
cdr3_aa: CASVGGGNNSPLHF

v_call: TRBV5-6
d_call: -
j_call: TRBJ2-1
clone_size: -
cdr3_length: 15
cdr3_nt: TGTGCCAGCAGCGTGCTTGGTGAGGAGGTCAATGAGCAGTTCTTC
cdr3_aa: CASSVLGEEVNEQFF

v_call: TRBV18
d_call: TRBD1
j_call: TRBJ2-5
clone_size: -
cdr3_length: 16
cdr3_nt: TGTGCCAGCTCACCTCGGGACAGGGGGCTTGAGGAGACCCAGTACTTC
cdr3_aa: CASSPRDRGLEETQYF

v_call: TRBV6-5
d_call: TRBD2
j_call: TRBJ2-7
clone_size: -
cdr3_length: 15
cdr3_nt: TGTGCCAGCAGTACTCTAGCGGAGGGAGCCTACGAGCAGTACTTC
cdr3_aa: CASSTLAEGAYEQYF

v_call: TRBV7-2
d_call: TRBD2
j_call: TRBJ2-7
clone_size: -
cdr3_length: 13
cdr3_nt: TGTGCCAGCAGCACAGGACTAGTTTACGAGCAGTACTTC
cdr3_aa: CASSTGLVYEQYF

v_call: TRBV5-1
d_call: -
j_call: TRBJ2-6
clone_size: -
cdr3_length: 16
cdr3_nt: TGCGCCAGCAGATCGGACAGACGTCAGGGGGCCAACGTCCTGACTTTC
cdr3_aa: CASRSDRRQGANVLTF

v_call: TRBV4-3
d_call: -
j_call: TRBJ1-1
clone_size: -
cdr3_length: 14
cdr3_nt: TGCGCCAGCAGCCAAGATCTCGAGGTGTCTGAAGCTTTCTTT
cdr3_aa: CASSQDLEVSEAFF

v_call: TRBV6-5
d_call: -
j_call: TRBJ1-5
clone_size: few
cdr3_length: 10
cdr3_nt: TGTGCCGTAGGGGTTCAGCCCCAGCATTTT
cdr3_aa: CAVGVQPQHF

v_call: TRBV27
d_call: TRBD1
j_call: TRBJ2-3
clone_size: -
cdr3_length: 15
cdr3_nt: TGTGCCAGCCGTGACAGGGGTTCGAGCACAGATACGCAGTATTTT
cdr3_aa: CASRDRGSSTDTQYF

v_call: TRBV7-9
d_call: -
j_call: TRBJ2-3
clone_size: few
cdr3_length: 16
cdr3_nt: TGTGCCAGCAGCTTACAGGGCATGGGGAGCACAGATACGCAGTATTTT
cdr3_aa: CASSLQGMGSTDTQYF

v_call: TRBV21-1
d_call: -
j_call: TRBJ2-1
clone_size: -
cdr3_length: 14
cdr3_nt: TGTGCCAGCAGCAAACCGACTAGCGGGAGCGAGCAGTTCTTC
cdr3_aa: CASSKPTSGSEQFF

v_call: TRBV6-5
d_call: -
j_call: TRBJ1-2
clone_size: few
cdr3_length: 12
cdr3_nt: TGTGCCACCACTTCAGGTTTTCTTGGCTACACCTTC
cdr3_aa: CATTSGFLGYTF

v_call: TRBV7-9
d_call: -
j_call: TRBJ2-5
clone_size: -
cdr3_length: 14
cdr3_nt: TGTGCCAGCAGCTCATCCACAGGGTTAGAGACCCAGTACTTC
cdr3_aa: CASSSSTGLETQYF

v_call: TRBV28
d_call: TRBD1
j_call: TRBJ2-7
clone_size: -
cdr3_length: 14
cdr3_nt: TGTGCCAGCAGTATCGCGGGACAGGCCCACGAGCAGTACTTC
cdr3_aa: CASSIAGQAHEQYF

v_call: TRBV10-1
d_call: -
j_call: TRBJ1-5
clone_size: -
cdr3_length: 13
cdr3_nt: TGCGCCAGCAGTTCAGGTTACAATCAGCCCCAGCATTTT
cdr3_aa: CASSSGYNQPQHF

v_call: TRBV5-6
d_call: -
j_call: TRBJ2-1
clone_size: once
cdr3_length: 16
cdr3_nt: TGTGCCAGCAGCCCCGGCGGCTTTAGCTCCTACAATGAGCAGTTCTTC
cdr3_aa: CASSPGGFSSYNEQFF

v_call: TRBV18
d_call: TRBD2
j_call: TRBJ2-7
clone_size: -
cdr3_length: 15
cdr3_nt: TGTGCCAGCTCACCACCACTAGCGGGAGGTTACGAGCAGTACTTC
cdr3_aa: CASSPPLAGGYEQYF

v_call: TRBV6-5
d_call: -
j_call: TRBJ2-6
clone_size: few
cdr3_length: 12
cdr3_nt: TGTGCCAGCAGGGAGCGGGCCAACGTCCTGACTTTC
cdr3_aa: CASRERANVLTF

v_call: TRBV28
d_call: -
j_call: TRBJ2-7
clone_size: -
cdr3_length: 14
cdr3_nt: TGTGCCAGCAGTCCGTATAGGGGCGGTTTGCTGGAGTACTTC
cdr3_aa: CASSPYRGGLLEYF

v_call: TRBV28
d_call: TRBD2
j_call: TRBJ2-1
clone_size: -
cdr3_length: 15
cdr3_nt: TGTGCCAGCAGCCCAAGCGGGAGGGCCTACAATGAGCAGTTCTTC
cdr3_aa: CASSPSGRAYNEQFF